The 30 T cell receptor beta chains listed next were all sequenced from one sample in a study of blood T cells in healthy people across ages. Next came a second PCR, run for about 7 to 12 cycles, which used a sample-barcoded 5' primer along with a J-beta primer mix. One entry per CDR3 protein results from TCRdb running MiXCR on the 5' RACE reads. The sample lists some 860,000 distinct CDR3 sequences; roughly three fifths were seen once. Source material: blood. Source of these receptors: a man aged 35 to 55 in good health.

A few counts support this clonotype. The CDR3 sequence is CASSGGTGETQYF. CDR3 DNA sequence: TGCGCCAGCAGCGGAGGGACTGGTGAGACCCAGTACTTC. The chain recombines TRBV5-1 with TRBJ2-5; D possibly corresponds to TRBD2 (6 bases). The V gene's germline CDR1 is SGHRS and CDR2 YFSETQ. This CDR3 spans 13 amino acids. With 4 bases removed from V and 5 bases from J, the gap between germline ends came to 12 bases.

This clonotype occurred a few times. The genes are TRBV7-3 and TRBJ2-1, with TRBD2 identical over 10 bases. J gave up 0 bases and V 5 bases, and 10 bases lay outside the gene matches. Germline assignment: CDR1 SGHTA and CDR2 FQGTGA. This CDR3 has 18 residues. The CDR3 coding sequence is TGTGCCAGCAGCCCACGGGGGGGGACTAGCGTCTCCTACAATGAGCAGTTCTTC. Its protein product is CASSPRGGTSVSYNEQFF.

The chain links TRBV10-2 to TRBJ1-1; no clear D gene. Germline V lookup: CDR1 WSHSY, CDR2 SAAADI. The CDR3 sequence is 16 residues long. The V and J ends lost 0 bases and 6 bases respectively, with 17 bases between them. The CDR3 reads CASSESIWRNGAEAFF. DNA for the CDR3: TGCGCCAGCAGTGAGTCGATTTGGCGCAACGGCGCTGAAGCTTTCTTT.

This clonotype came up a few times. The chain combines TRBV20-1 with TRBJ2-5, with unresolved D. The germline CDR1 and CDR2 sequences are DFQATT and SNEGSKA (reference sequence). The CDR3 is 12 residues long. V lost 4 bases, J lost 1 base, and 7 bases lay in between. DNA for the CDR3: TGCAGTGCTACAGCAGGCCAAGAGACCCAGTACTTC. As protein: CSATAGQETQYF.

This clonotype has only a few counts. The gene calls are TRBV27 and TRBJ2-5; a possible D gene is TRBD1 (6 bases). Trimming left V 11 bases short and J 2 bases short, with 12 bases between. CDR3 length: 12 amino acids. CDR1 and CDR2 (germline): MNHEY, SMNVEV (reference sequence). CDR3 bases: TGTGCCTCACGGACAGCTCAAGAGACCCAGTACTTC. Protein product: CASRTAQETQYF.

The chain combines TRBV20-1 with TRBJ2-2; unclear D gene. The germline V gene has CDR1 DFQATT and CDR2 SNEGSKA (reference sequence). This CDR3 has 13 residues. V was shortened by 6 bases and J by 1 base, with 9 bases between the two germline ends. For the CDR3, the DNA is TGCAGTGCGCGCAGTATGAACACCGGGGAGCTGTTTTTT. Translated: CSARSMNTGELFF.

This clonotype was picked up a small number of times. This rearrangement joins TRBV20-1 to TRBJ2-5; 9 bases map to TRBD1. V trimming: 7 bases; J trimming: 4 bases; junction bases outside the gene matches: 4. Germline-derived CDR1 and CDR2 are DFQATT and SNEGSKA (reference sequence). CDR3 length equals 12 residues. CDR3 sequence: CSGGQGVETQYF. CDR3 in DNA: TGCAGTGGGGGACAGGGAGTAGAGACCCAGTACTTC.

This chain joins TRBV6-2 or TRBV6-3 and TRBJ2-7; perhaps TRBD1 as D (5 bases). TRBJ2-5 matches the DNA end more closely, so the J call is doubtful. CDR3 length: 14 residues. The V gene's germline CDR1 is MNHEY and CDR2 SVGEGT. This CDR3 is CASSYPQGSETQYF. For the CDR3, the DNA is TGTGCCAGCAGTTACCCGCAGGGTTCGGAGACCCAGTACTTC.

The rearrangement uses TRBV20-1 and TRBJ2-3, with D hard to call. The CDR3 consists of 14 residues. Trimming took 0 bases from V and 8 from J, leaving 15 bases between them. Germline CDR1 and CDR2: DFQATT and SNEGSKA (reference sequence). CDR3 nucleotide sequence: TGCAGTGCTAGAGATATACAGACCCCGGGTACGCAGTATTTT. It codes for CSARDIQTPGTQYF.

The chain has TRBV19 and TRBJ2-5; 10 bases match TRBD2. Germline loops: CDR1 LNHDA, CDR2 SQIVND (reference sequence). The CDR3 length is 16 residues. Trimming took 7 bases from V and 4 from J; bases not matched to a gene: 12. DNA of the CDR3: TGTGCCAGTACACCACAAGCGGGGGGGCCCGGAGAGACCCAGTACTTC. Residues: CASTPQAGGPGETQYF.

This clonotype appeared a single time. This rearrangement joins TRBV5-1 to TRBJ2-1; the match to TRBD2 covers 10 bases. Germline lookup yields CDR1 SGHRS and CDR2 YFSETQ. This CDR3 region has 15 residues. V gave up 0 bases and J gave up 5 bases; unmatched junction bases: 2. CDR3 region: CASSLVLAGDNEQFF. The CDR3, as DNA: TGCGCCAGCAGCTTGGTTCTAGCGGGAGACAATGAGCAGTTCTTC.

This chain links TRBV10-3 with TRBJ2-7, with 11 bases identical to TRBD2. The J call may be faulty, since TRBJ2-5 better matches the DNA end. Germline V lookup: CDR1 ENHRY, CDR2 SYGVKD. The CDR3 runs to 17 residues. DNA for the CDR3: TGTGCCATCAGTGAGCAGAAAGGGGGACTAGCGGCAGAGACCCAGTACTTC. This gives the protein CAISEQKGGLAAETQYF.

This clonotype was observed a few times. The chain combines TRBV7-9 with TRBJ2-1, with 9 bases lining up with TRBD2. The V gene end was trimmed by 1 base and the J gene end by 7 bases; junction bases not matched to a gene: 5. The CDR3 has 15 amino acids. Germline V CDR1 and CDR2: SEHNR, FQNEAQ (reference sequence). The CDR3: CASSLETSGNNEQFF. In DNA, the CDR3 is TGTGCCAGCAGCTTAGAGACTAGCGGAAATAATGAGCAGTTCTTC.

The rearrangement links TRBV6-2 or TRBV6-3 to TRBJ2-1; D ambiguous. V was cut by 6 bases and J by 0 bases, with 18 bases left in between. The CDR3 consists of 17 residues. CDR1 and CDR2 (germline): MNHEY, SVGEGT. The CDR3 bases are TGTGCCAGCAGCACCAACCTCCACGCAAGCTCCTACAATGAGCAGTTCTTC. Residues: CASSTNLHASSYNEQFF.

This clonotype showed up just a few times. The CDR3 protein is CASSQQYEPEQETQYF. The CDR3 nucleotides are TGCGCCAGCAGCCAGCAGTACGAGCCGGAGCAAGAGACCCAGTACTTC. The chain is built from TRBV4-3 and TRBJ2-5; D is uncertain. Trimming took off 3 bases at V and 2 bases at J, with 16 bases between the two ends. The germline V gene has CDR1 LGHNA and CDR2 YSLEER. There are 16 residues in the CDR3.

In this sample, this clonotype turned up a few times. The rearrangement links TRBV11-2 to TRBJ2-3; TRBD1 matches at 9 bases. V lost 5 bases and J lost 6; bases outside the gene matches: 3. This CDR3 contains 13 residues. Germline-derived CDR1 and CDR2 are SGHAT and FQNNGV. The DNA for the CDR3 is TGTGCCAGCAGCGGGGACAGGGTTGATACGCAGTATTTT. The encoded protein is CASSGDRVDTQYF. The entire variable domain, with the rest obtained from reference TRBV11-2 and TRBJ2-3, is as follows: EAGVAQSPRYKIIEKRQSVAFWCNPISGHATLYWYQQILGQGPKLLIQFQNNGVVDDSQLPKDRFSAERLKGVDSTLKIQPAKLEDSAVYLCASSGDRVDTQYFGPGTRLTVL.

This clonotype was observed a few times. The CDR3 coding sequence is TGCGCCAGCAGCCAAGATAACACGAGACTAGCGGGCGAGCAGTACTTC. Amino acid sequence: CASSQDNTRLAGEQYF. The chain joins TRBV4-3 to TRBJ2-7; 10 nucleotides agree with TRBD2. V dropped 0 bases and J dropped 6; count of bases not matched to a gene: 8. CDR1 is LGHNA and CDR2 is YSLEER in the germline V gene. This CDR3 contains 16 residues.

J is TRBJ1-2 and V is TRBV7-9, with D maybe TRBD1 (6 bases). The CDR3 runs 12 residues. The V and J ends lost 8 bases and 8 bases respectively, with 15 bases between them. Germline V gene lookup returns CDR1 SEHNR and CDR2 FQNEAQ (reference sequence). The CDR3 protein is CASGFEGEGYTF. The CDR3 nucleotides read TGTGCCAGCGGTTTCGAGGGGGAAGGCTACACCTTC.

The rearrangement joins TRBV7-3 to TRBJ2-3; D is unresolved. The CDR3 runs to 13 residues. V lost 4 bases to trimming and J lost 7 bases, with 12 bases between them. Germline values: CDR1 SGHTA, CDR2 FQGTGA. CDR3 protein: CASSSGPSYTQYF. The DNA of the CDR3 is TGTGCCAGCAGCTCAGGACCTTCTTATACGCAGTATTTT.

This clonotype occurred a few times. The chain carries TRBV29-1 and TRBJ2-3; 7 bases match TRBD1. The CDR3 extends over 12 amino acids. CDR1 and CDR2 (germline): SQVTM, ANQGSEA. Germline trimming cut 4 bases from V and 4 bases from J; bases unmatched to any gene: 2. Here the CDR3 reads CSVGGQSDTQYF. The CDR3 DNA reads as TGCAGCGTTGGGGGACAGTCAGATACGCAGTATTTT.

The V gene is TRBV6-5, the J gene TRBJ2-1; 9 nucleotides agree with TRBD1. Germline trimming cut 8 bases from V and 2 bases from J; bases unmatched to any gene: 7. This CDR3 contains 15 residues. The V gene's germline CDR1 is MNHEY and CDR2 SVGAGI. CDR3 nucleotide sequence: TGTGCCAGCCGTACCACAGGGGGCGCCTACAATGAGCAGTTCTTC. Translation: CASRTTGGAYNEQFF.

The V and J genes are TRBV29-1 and TRBJ1-5, with D perhaps TRBD1 (5 bases). V was clipped by 2 bases and J by 9 bases, with 11 bases between them. Per the germline V gene, CDR1 is SQVTM and CDR2 is ANQGSEA. This CDR3 has 12 amino acids. CDR3 sequence (DNA): TGCAGCGTTGAACAGGGAATTTCGCCCCAGCATTTT. Translated: CSVEQGISPQHF.

This chain links TRBV3-1 with TRBJ2-3, with 9 bases identical to TRBD2. The ends lost 0 bases at V and 0 bases at J; junction bases unmatched: 13. The length of the CDR3 is 20 residues. The germline CDR1 and CDR2 sequences are LGHDT and YNNKEL (reference sequence). The CDR3 region has the DNA TGTGCCAGCAGCCAAGAAGGCTGGACTAGCGTAACTACTAGCACAGATACGCAGTATTTT. Translated, it gives CASSQEGWTSVTTSTDTQYF.

The chain recombines TRBV20-1 with TRBJ2-1; D call uncertain. This CDR3 has 13 amino acids. Germline V gene lookup returns CDR1 DFQATT and CDR2 SNEGSKA (reference sequence). Trimming cost V 0 bases and J 6 bases, with 9 bases left between them. Here the CDR3 reads CSARDFQRNEQFF. CDR3 in DNA: TGCAGTGCTAGAGATTTTCAGCGCAATGAGCAGTTCTTC.

The chain has TRBV20-1 and TRBJ2-7; the D gene could be TRBD1 or TRBD2 (5 bases each). The CDR3 covers 14 residues. Trimming left V 5 bases short and J 0 bases short, with 14 bases between. The germline CDR1 and CDR2 sequences are DFQATT and SNEGSKA (reference sequence). The CDR3 here is CSAPITGTSYEQYF. In DNA form, the CDR3 reads TGCAGTGCTCCTATAACCGGGACCTCCTACGAGCAGTACTTC.

This clonotype appeared a single time. This chain joins TRBV3-1 and TRBJ2-5; 9 bases match TRBD2. After removal of 5 bases from V and 2 bases from J, the junction contained 12 bases not matched to a gene. Germline loops: CDR1 LGHDT, CDR2 YNNKEL (reference sequence). CDR3 length: 17 amino acids. CDR3: CASSSYPLAGKQETQYF. CDR3 nucleotide sequence: TGTGCCAGCAGCTCATACCCCCTAGCGGGGAAACAAGAGACCCAGTACTTC.

V is TRBV25-1 and J is TRBJ2-5; D is uncertain. Germline V lookup: CDR1 MGHDK, CDR2 SYGVNS. The CDR3 extends over 14 amino acids. V was cut by 5 bases and J by 1 base, with 11 bases left in between. For the CDR3, the DNA is TGTGCCAGCAGTATCGCAGGATCCCAAGAGACCCAGTACTTC. Residues: CASSIAGSQETQYF. Full variable domain (missing parts from reference TRBV25-1 and TRBJ2-5): EADIYQTPRYLVIGTGKKITLECSQTMGHDKMYWYQQDPGMELHLIHYSYGVNSTEKGDLSSESTVSRIRTEHFPLTLESARPSHTSQYLCASSIAGSQETQYFGPGTRLLVL.

On this clonotype itself: Given a much more abundant clone one base away, this may be a read error. The chain joins TRBV27 to TRBJ1-2; D is undetermined. The CDR3 totals 13 residues. CDR1 is MNHEY and CDR2 is SMNVEV in the germline V gene (reference sequence). V was trimmed by 6 bases and J by 7 bases, leaving 15 bases between them. The CDR3, as DNA: TGTGCCAGCAGCTTTACACGGGGTTCTGGCTACACCTTC. It is translated as CASSFTRGSGYTF.

This clonotype was seen repeatedly, ten times or more. This sequence joins TRBV29-1 and TRBJ2-5, with 7 bases fitting TRBD1. Germline V lookup: CDR1 SQVTM, CDR2 ANQGSEA. The CDR3 runs 15 residues. After removal of 6 bases from V and 0 bases from J, the junction contained 10 bases not matched to a gene. CDR3 bases: TGCAGCGTCGAGCCCCTACAGGGGTACCAAGAGACCCAGTACTTC. It yields the protein CSVEPLQGYQETQYF.

This chain joins TRBV7-2 and TRBJ2-3, with TRBD2 matching over 7 bases. Germline-derived CDR1 and CDR2 are SGHTA and FQGNSA. The CDR3 runs 15 residues. J was trimmed by 0 bases and V by 6 bases; bases with no gene match: 6. CDR3 sequence reads: CASRSSGYSTDTQYF. The CDR3 nucleotides are TGTGCCAGCAGGTCTAGCGGATATAGCACAGATACGCAGTATTTT.